This T cell receptor beta chain was observed in a study of blood T cell repertoires in COVID-19. Profiled with immunoSEQ multiplex PCR; TCRdb holds only in-frame clones, not every one. The sample has under 8,000 clones, about 88% seen once. V was trimmed by 7 bases and J by 2 bases, leaving 18 bases between them. Germline CDR1 and CDR2: MDHEN and SYDVKM. CDR3 length: 15 residues. The sample holds one count of this clone. The chain couples TRBV28 to TRBJ2-7; possible D gene TRBD1, 6 bases. This receptor was taken from a human donor in a cohort sampled during active COVID-19. The donor label of this sample is uncertain. Sample: peripheral blood. This chain's CDR3 is CASNMDRIRTYEQYF. The CDR3 coding sequence is TGTGCCAGCAACATGGACAGAATTAGAACCTACGAGCAGTACTTC.